Given below is one T cell receptor beta chain in context. Trimming shortened V by 2 bases and J by 4 bases, and 8 bases separated the two germline ends. CDR1 and CDR2 (germline): SGHTA, FQGNSA. There are 14 residues in the CDR3. This sample stems from a study of blood T cell repertoires in COVID-19. Method: immunoSEQ multiplex PCR; TCRdb's copy keeps in-frame clones and lacks some. The sample includes nearly 200,000 clones, about 88% of them seen just once. The TCR sequence derives from a woman in her 40s who had recovered from COVID-19. This chain joins TRBV7-2 and TRBJ2-2; D is unclear. The sequenced sample was peripheral blood. CDR3 loop: CASSLNQATGELFF. For the CDR3, the DNA is TGTGCCAGCAGCTTAAATCAAGCCACCGGGGAGCTGTTTTTT.